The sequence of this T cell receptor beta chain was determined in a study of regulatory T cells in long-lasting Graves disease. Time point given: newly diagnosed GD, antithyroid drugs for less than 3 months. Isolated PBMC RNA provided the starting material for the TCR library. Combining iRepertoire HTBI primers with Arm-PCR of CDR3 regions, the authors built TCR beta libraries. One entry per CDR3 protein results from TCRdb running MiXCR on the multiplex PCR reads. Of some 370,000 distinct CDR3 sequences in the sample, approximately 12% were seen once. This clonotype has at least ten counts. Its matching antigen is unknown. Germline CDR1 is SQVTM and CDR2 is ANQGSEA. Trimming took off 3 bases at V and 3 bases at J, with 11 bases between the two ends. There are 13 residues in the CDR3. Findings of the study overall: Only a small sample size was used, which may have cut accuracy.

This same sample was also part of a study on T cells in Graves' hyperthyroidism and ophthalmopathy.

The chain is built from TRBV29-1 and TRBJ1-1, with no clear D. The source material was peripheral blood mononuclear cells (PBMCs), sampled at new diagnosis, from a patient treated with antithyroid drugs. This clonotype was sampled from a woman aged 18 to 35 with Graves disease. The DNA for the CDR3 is TGCAGCGTTGATTCGGGAGCGGACACTGAAGCTTTCTTT. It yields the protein CSVDSGADTEAFF. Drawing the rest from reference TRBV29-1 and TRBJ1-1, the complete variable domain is SAVISQKPSRDICQRGTSLTIQCQVDSQVTMMFWYRQQPGQSLTLIATANQGSEATYESGFVIDKFPISRPNLTFSTLTVSNMSPEDSSIYLCSVDSGADTEAFFGQGTRLTVV.